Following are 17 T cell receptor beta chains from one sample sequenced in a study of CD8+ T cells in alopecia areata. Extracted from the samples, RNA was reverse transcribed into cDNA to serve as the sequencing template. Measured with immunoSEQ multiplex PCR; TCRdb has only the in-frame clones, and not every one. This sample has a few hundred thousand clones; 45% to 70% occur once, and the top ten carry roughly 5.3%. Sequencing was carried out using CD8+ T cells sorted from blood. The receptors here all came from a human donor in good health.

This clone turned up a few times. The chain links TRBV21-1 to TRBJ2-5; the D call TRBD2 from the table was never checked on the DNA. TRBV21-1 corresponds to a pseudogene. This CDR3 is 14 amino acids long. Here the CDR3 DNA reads TGTGCCAGCAGCAAAGTTGGGGGGGAAGAGACCCAGTACTTC. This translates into CASSKVGGEETQYF.

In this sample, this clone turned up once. The CDR3 DNA reads as TGTGCCAGCCCCACTGAAGCTTTCTTT. Its translation is CASPTEAFF. The genes are TRBV6-1 and TRBJ1-1; D is uncertain. The CDR3 contains 9 residues. V was cut by 8 bases and J by 4 bases, with 2 bases left in between. CDR1 and CDR2 from the germline V gene are MNHNS and SASEGT.

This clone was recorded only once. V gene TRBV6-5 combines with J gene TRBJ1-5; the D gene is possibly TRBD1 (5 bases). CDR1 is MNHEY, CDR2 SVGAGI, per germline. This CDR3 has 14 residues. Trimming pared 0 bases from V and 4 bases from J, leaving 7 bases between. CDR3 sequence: CASSYSEGNQPQHF. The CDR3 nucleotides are TGTGCCAGCAGTTACTCGGAGGGGAATCAGCCCCAGCATTTT.

The CDR3: CASGRRGDGYTF. The CDR3 region has the DNA TGTGCCAGCGGCCGACGAGGGGACGGCTACACCTTC. The genes are TRBV28 and TRBJ1-2, with D tentatively TRBD1 (5 bases). The CDR3 spans 12 residues. With 8 bases removed from V and 8 bases from J, the gap between germline ends came to 15 bases. Germline V gene sequence: CDR1 MDHEN, CDR2 SYDVKM.

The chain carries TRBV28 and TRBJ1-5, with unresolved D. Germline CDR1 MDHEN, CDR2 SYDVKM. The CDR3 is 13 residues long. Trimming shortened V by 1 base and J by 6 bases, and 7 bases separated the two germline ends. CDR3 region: CASSLLGGQPQHF. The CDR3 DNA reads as TGTGCCAGCAGTTTATTGGGTGGTCAGCCCCAGCATTTT.

The CDR3 is CSVAWPDPSSGNTIYF. The CDR3 DNA sequence: TGCAGCGTTGCTTGGCCAGACCCAAGCTCTGGAAACACCATATATTTT. The chain is built from TRBV29-1 and TRBJ1-3; D unresolved. The germline gives CDR1 SQVTM, CDR2 ANQGSEA. CDR3 length equals 16 residues. Trimming removed 4 bases from V and 0 bases from J, with 16 bases in between. The full variable domain, in which reference TRBV29-1 and TRBJ1-3 provide the parts outside the CDR3, is SAVISQKPSRDICQRGTSLTIQCQVDSQVTMMFWYRQQPGQSLTLIATANQGSEATYESGFVIDKFPISRPNLTFSTLTVSNMSPEDSSIYLCSVAWPDPSSGNTIYFGEGSWLTVV.

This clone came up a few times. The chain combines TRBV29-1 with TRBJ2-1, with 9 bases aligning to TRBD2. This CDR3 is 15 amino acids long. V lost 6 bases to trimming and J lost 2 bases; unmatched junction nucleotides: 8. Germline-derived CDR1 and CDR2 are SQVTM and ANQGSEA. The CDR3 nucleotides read TGCAGCGTCCCTGGCGGGGGGGCTGCCTACAATGAGCAGTTCTTC. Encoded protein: CSVPGGGAAYNEQFF.

This chain's CDR3 is CASSQVRDGVEAFF. DNA for the CDR3: TGCGCCAGCAGCCAAGTTCGTGACGGGGTTGAAGCTTTCTTT. The V call is TRBV4-1, the J call TRBJ1-1, with no clear D. The CDR3 length is 14 residues. Germline CDR1 reads MGHRA; CDR2 reads YSYEKL. The V end was cut by 1 base, the J end by 7 bases, with 13 bases between.

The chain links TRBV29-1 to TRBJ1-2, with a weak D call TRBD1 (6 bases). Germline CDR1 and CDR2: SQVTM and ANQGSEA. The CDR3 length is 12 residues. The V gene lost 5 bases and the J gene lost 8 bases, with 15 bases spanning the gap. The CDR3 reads CSVFLGGRGYTF. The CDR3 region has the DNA TGCAGCGTTTTCTTAGGGGGAAGGGGCTACACCTTC.

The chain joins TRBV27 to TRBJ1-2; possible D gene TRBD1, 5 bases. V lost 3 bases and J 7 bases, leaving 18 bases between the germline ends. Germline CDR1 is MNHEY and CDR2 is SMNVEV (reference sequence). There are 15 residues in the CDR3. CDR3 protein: CASSLSVGRGSGYTF. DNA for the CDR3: TGTGCCAGCAGTTTGTCAGTGGGGCGCGGGAGTGGCTACACCTTC.

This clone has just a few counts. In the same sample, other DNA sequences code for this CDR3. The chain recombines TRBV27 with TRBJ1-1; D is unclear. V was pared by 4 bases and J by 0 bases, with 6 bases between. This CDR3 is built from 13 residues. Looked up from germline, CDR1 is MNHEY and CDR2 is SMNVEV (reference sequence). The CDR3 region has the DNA TGTGCCAGCAGTTCCCTAATGAACACTGAAGCTTTCTTT. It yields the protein CASSSLMNTEAFF.

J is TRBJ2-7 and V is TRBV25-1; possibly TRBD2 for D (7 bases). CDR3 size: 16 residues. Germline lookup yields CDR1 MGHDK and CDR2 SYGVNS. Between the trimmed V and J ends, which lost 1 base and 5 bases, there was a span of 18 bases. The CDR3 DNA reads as TGTGCCAGCAGTGAATCCCAGGGGAGGGGATCCCACGAGCAGTACTTC. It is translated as CASSESQGRGSHEQYF.

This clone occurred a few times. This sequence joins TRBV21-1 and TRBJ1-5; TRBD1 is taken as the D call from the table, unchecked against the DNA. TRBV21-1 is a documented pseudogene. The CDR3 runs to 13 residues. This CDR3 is CAGTQGGYQPQHF. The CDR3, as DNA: TGTGCCGGTACGCAGGGGGGCTATCAGCCCCAGCATTTT.

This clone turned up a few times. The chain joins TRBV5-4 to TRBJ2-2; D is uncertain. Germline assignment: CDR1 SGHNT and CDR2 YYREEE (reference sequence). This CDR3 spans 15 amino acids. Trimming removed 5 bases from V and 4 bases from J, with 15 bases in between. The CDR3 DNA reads TGTGCCAGCAGTCCCGACCCTCGACCCACCGGGGAGCTGTTTTTT. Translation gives CASSPDPRPTGELFF.

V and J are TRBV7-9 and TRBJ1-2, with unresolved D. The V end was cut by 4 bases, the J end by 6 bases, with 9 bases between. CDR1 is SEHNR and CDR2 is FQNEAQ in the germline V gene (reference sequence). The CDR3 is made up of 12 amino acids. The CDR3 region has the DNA TGTGCCAGCAGCTCCTCGATTAATGGCTACACCTTC. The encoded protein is CASSSSINGYTF.

The CDR3 loop is CATSGIRLAGEETQYF. CDR3 coding DNA: TGTGCCACCAGCGGAATTCGACTAGCGGGGGAGGAGACCCAGTACTTC. The V gene is TRBV15, the J gene TRBJ2-5; 12 bases line up with TRBD2. CDR3 size: 16 residues. With 5 bases clipped from V and 5 bases from J, the junction kept 9 bases outside the gene matches. CDR1 is LNHNV and CDR2 is YYDKDF in the germline V gene (reference sequence).

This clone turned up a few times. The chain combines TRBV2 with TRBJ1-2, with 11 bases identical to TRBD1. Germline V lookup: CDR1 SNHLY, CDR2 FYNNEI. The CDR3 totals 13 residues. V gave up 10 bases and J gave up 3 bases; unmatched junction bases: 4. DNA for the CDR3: TGTGCCATCAGGACAGGGGGCGACTATGGCTACACCTTC. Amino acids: CAIRTGGDYGYTF.